These T cell receptor beta chains were read from a single sample in a study of shared clonotypes between healthy human individuals. Clones were read by immunoSEQ multiplex PCR, and TCRdb kept only the in-frame ones, dropping some. The table lists 1,500,000 or so clones, around 97% of them singletons. Input material: naive CD4+ T cells sorted from blood. The receptors were gathered from a young man in good health. Each CDR3 is given with its conserved first and last residue. The D gene is left open where the match is weak. The listing skips clone size in some rows; elsewhere it reads once, few, many or a size class.

d_gene | j_gene | v_gene | len | abundance | CDR3nt | CDR3aa
- | TRBJ1-2 | TRBV7-9 | 15 | - | TGTGCCAGCAGCTTGTTACAGGGAGGGAACTATGGCTACACCTTC | CASSLLQGGNYGYTF
- | TRBJ2-2 | TRBV30 | 13 | - | TGTGCCTGGCATCGACAGTTCACCGGGGAGCTGTTTTTT | CAWHRQFTGELFF
TRBD2 | TRBJ2-3 | TRBV30 | 15 | - | TGTGCCTGGAGTGTATACGGGAGGCCCACAGATACGCAGTATTTT | CAWSVYGRPTDTQYF
- | TRBJ2-5 | TRBV7-2 | 16 | once | TGTGCCAGCAGCTTGGGGGTTGGGAGATCAAGAGAGACCCAGTACTTC | CASSLGVGRSRETQYF
TRBD1 | TRBJ2-2 | TRBV19 | 14 | - | TGTGCCAGTAGTGGGACAGTAAACACCGGGGAGCTGTTTTTT | CASSGTVNTGELFF
- | TRBJ2-5 | TRBV9 | 14 | - | TGTGCCAGCAGCGTAGGTCCCGCCCAAGAGACCCAGTACTTC | CASSVGPAQETQYF
- | TRBJ1-3 | TRBV9 | 14 | - | TGTGCCAGCAGCCTACAGCACTCTGGAAACACCATATATTTT | CASSLQHSGNTIYF
TRBD1 | TRBJ1-4 | TRBV27 | 15 | - | TGTGCCAGCAGTTCTCTACAGGGGCGGACTGAAAAACTGTTTTTT | CASSSLQGRTEKLFF
TRBD2 | TRBJ2-1 | TRBV11-3 | 15 | - | TGTGCCAGCAGCCCAGACGGGGGGAAATACAATGAGCAGTTCTTC | CASSPDGGKYNEQFF
- | TRBJ2-2 | TRBV28 | 16 | - | TGTGCCAGCAGTTTCCACCAGACAGCTTACACCGGGGAGCTGTTTTTT | CASSFHQTAYTGELFF
- | TRBJ2-5 | TRBV5-1 | 18 | - | TGCGCCAGCAGCCATCGACTAGAGGACATGCGGCCCCAAGAGACCCAGTACTTC | CASSHRLEDMRPQETQYF
TRBD2 | TRBJ2-7 | TRBV28 | 15 | - | TGTGCCAGCAGTTTTCCTAGCGGGAGTGTCTACGAGCAGTACTTC | CASSFPSGSVYEQYF
- | TRBJ1-2 | TRBV5-1 | 13 | - | TGCGCCAGCAGCTTGGGCGGACAGCGTGGCTACACCTTC | CASSLGGQRGYTF
- | TRBJ2-1 | TRBV5-1 | 15 | - | TGCGCCAGCAGCTTCGGGGAGAGCTCCTACAATGAGCAGTTCTTC | CASSFGESSYNEQFF
TRBD1 | TRBJ2-4 | TRBV15 | 14 | - | TGTGCCACCAGCGGCGACAGGGTCGTTAGGATTCAGTACTTC | CATSGDRVVRIQYF
- | TRBJ1-4 | TRBV10-3 | 15 | - | TGTGCCATCAGCGGAGGAGGGACGGTTAATGAAAAACTGTTTTTT | CAISGGGTVNEKLFF
TRBD2 | TRBJ2-3 | TRBV19 | 15 | once | TGTGCCAGTAGTATTGGGGCGGGAGCGGTAGATACGCAGTATTTT | CASSIGAGAVDTQYF
- | TRBJ2-5 | TRBV2 | 14 | - | TGTGCCAGCAACCCGGGCCCGGGGCAAGAGACCCAGTACTTC | CASNPGPGQETQYF
- | TRBJ2-7 | TRBV6-5 | 14 | - | TGTGCCAGCAGTGGACTCGACAGGAGCGGGGAGCAGTACTTC | CASSGLDRSGEQYF
TRBD1 | TRBJ2-7 | TRBV6-6 | 15 | - | TGTGCCAGCAGTTACCTGGGACAGGCCGAGGGAGAGCAGTACTTC | CASSYLGQAEGEQYF
TRBD2 | TRBJ2-2 | TRBV18 | 16 | - | TGTGCCAGCTCACCATTTAGCGGGAAGAACACCGGGGAGCTGTTTTTT | CASSPFSGKNTGELFF
- | TRBJ2-2 | TRBV29-1 | 13 | once | TGCAGCGCATTGCAGGGACCTACCGGGGAGCTGTTTTTT | CSALQGPTGELFF
TRBD1 | TRBJ2-7 | TRBV6-5 | 16 | - | TGTGCCAGCAGTTCTTTCAACAGGGGTTTGGCTAACGAGCAGTACTTC | CASSSFNRGLANEQYF
- | TRBJ1-5 | TRBV6-5 | 15 | few | TGTGCCAGCAGTCTCTCAGGGGATAGCAATCAGCCCCAGCATTTT | CASSLSGDSNQPQHF
- | TRBJ1-5 | TRBV2 | 12 | - | TGTGCCAGCAGTGAGTCGAATCAGCCCCAGCATTTT | CASSESNQPQHF
TRBD2 | TRBJ2-5 | TRBV5-5 | 14 | once | TGTGCCAGCAGCTTGGGGGGACTAGCGGAGACCCAGTACTTC | CASSLGGLAETQYF